This T cell receptor beta chain appears in the sequencing data of a study of regulatory T cells in long-lasting Graves disease. This clonotype has ten or more counts. Antigen unknown. Germline V CDR1 and CDR2: MNHNS, SASEGT. The V gene lost 6 bases and the J gene lost 4 bases, with 10 bases spanning the gap. The CDR3 is 13 residues long. Time point in this sample: newly diagnosed GD, antithyroid drugs for less than 3 months. Researchers made the TCR library from RNA that was extracted from PBMCs. The authors built TCR beta libraries using iRepertoire HTBI primers and Arm-PCR of CDR3 regions. TCRdb fed the multiplex PCR reads into MiXCR, producing one record per CDR3 protein. This table has a few hundred thousand distinct CDR3 sequences, 12% appearing once. Study results and caveats: Persistent Graves' patients showed less TCR diversity than newly diagnosed patients showed. Under persistent disease, TRBV28, TRBJ1-2 and TRBJ2-5 were used preferentially.

The data also belong to a second study, concerning T cells in Graves' hyperthyroidism and ophthalmopathy. Per that study: An absence of ophthalmopathy progression within 18 months meant stable Graves' hyperthyroidism. In making diagnoses, clinical symptoms, serum thyroxine and TRAb, thyroid ultrasound and orbital computed tomography were all used.

This TCR was sampled from a woman under 30 with Graves disease. The gene calls are TRBV6-1 and TRBJ2-1; no firm D call. The source material was peripheral blood mononuclear cells (PBMCs), sampled at new diagnosis, from a patient treated with antithyroid drugs. Here the CDR3 DNA reads TGTGCCAGCAGGGTCATGCGGTACAATGAGCAGTTCTTC. It encodes CASRVMRYNEQFF.